What follows are 21 T cell receptor beta chains derived from one specimen sequenced in a study of cytomegalovirus exposure and HLA in healthy donors. The PCR contained 60 Vbeta and 13 Jbeta primers. This table comes from immunoSEQ multiplex PCR, and its TCRdb copy is limited to in-frame clones, with some not included. The specimen's table records around 45,000 clones. The sample was PBMCs. These receptors all stem from a male donor in good health and CMV-seronegative.

Worth noting for this clone: Because the CDR3 is missing its conserved closing phenylalanine or tryptophan, this is likely a read error. The DNA is left out, because the CDR3 cannot be placed on it with certainty; the CDR3 is given as TCRdb lists it. J is TRBJ2-3 and V is TRBV5-3; no check of the table's D call, TRBD1, against the DNA was made. TRBV5-3 carries the ORF label, with uncertain function. Both ends counted, the CDR3 spans 9 residues. CDR3 region: CARSLEGAE.

As to this clone: This likely comes from a read error, as the CDR3 has no conserved phenylalanine or tryptophan at its end. The chain uses TRBV6-5 and TRBJ1-6, with D hard to call. With 0 bases removed from V and 9 bases from J, the gap between germline ends came to 12 bases. The length of the CDR3 is 15 residues. The germline V gene encodes CDR1 MNHEY and CDR2 SVGAGI. CDR3 DNA sequence: TGTGCCAGCAGTTACTCGTCGAGGATGGGTTCACCCCTCCACCTT. Translation: CASSYSSRMGSPLHL.

The chain uses TRBV21-1 and TRBJ1-2; the table's D call of TRBD1 was not tested on the DNA. TRBV21-1 counts as a pseudogene. This CDR3 region has 15 residues. CDR3 sequence (DNA): TGTGCCAGCACCCTACCGGGACAGCTAGTCTATGGCTACACCTTC. Its protein product is CASTLPGQLVYGYTF.

V usage is TRBV28 and J usage is TRBJ1-5; D not certain. The CDR3 is made up of 15 amino acids. V shed 7 bases and J shed 3 bases, with 16 bases lying between them. CDR1 is MDHEN, CDR2 SYDVKM, per germline. The CDR3 region is CASMAGKTYNQPQHF. The DNA for the CDR3 is TGTGCCAGCATGGCAGGAAAAACCTACAATCAGCCCCAGCATTTT. Variable domain in full (rest from reference TRBV28 and TRBJ1-5): DVKVTQSSRYLVKRTGEKVFLECVQDMDHENMFWYRQDPGLGLRLIYFSYDVKMKEKGDIPEGYSVSREKKERFSLILESASTNQTSMYLCASMAGKTYNQPQHFGDGTRLSIL.

The chain couples TRBV9 to TRBJ1-1; 7 bases align to TRBD1. Germline V gives CDR1 SGDLS, CDR2 YYNGEE. V lost 6 bases to trimming and J lost 1 base; unmatched junction nucleotides: 6. The length of the CDR3 is 14 residues. The DNA for the CDR3 is TGTGCCAGCACCAGACAGGGACAGAACACTGAAGCTTTCTTT. This sequence encodes CASTRQGQNTEAFF.

The CDR3 region is CASSRSGTGTFNEQFF. The CDR3 nucleotides read TGCGCCAGCAGCCGCTCCGGGACAGGGACGTTCAATGAGCAGTTCTTC. V and J are TRBV4-1 and TRBJ2-1; 9 bases align to TRBD1. V dropped 4 bases and J dropped 6; count of bases not matched to a gene: 10. CDR3 length equals 16 residues. Germline V gene lookup returns CDR1 MGHRA and CDR2 YSYEKL.

DNA for the CDR3: TGTGCCAGCAGCTTGGCATGGGGGCGCGCTGAAGCTTTCTTT. This codes for CASSLAWGRAEAFF. The gene calls are TRBV5-6 and TRBJ1-1; possible D gene TRBD1, 6 bases. Germline-derived CDR1 and CDR2 are SGHDT and YYEEEE. CDR3 size: 14 residues. V lost 0 bases and J 6 bases, leaving 12 bases between the germline ends.

The V and J genes are TRBV18 and TRBJ2-7; 7 bases agree with TRBD1. The CDR3 spans 13 residues. Per the germline V gene, CDR1 is KGHSH and CDR2 is LQKENI. V trimming: 2 bases; J trimming: 6 bases; junction bases outside the gene matches: 4. CDR3 protein: CASSPWDSGEQYF. CDR3 in DNA: TGTGCCAGCTCACCATGGGACAGCGGCGAGCAGTACTTC.

V gene TRBV30 combines with J gene TRBJ2-3; 9 bases are a match to TRBD2. V was pared by 0 bases and J by 0 bases, with 10 bases of the junction left unmatched. This CDR3 contains 18 residues. Germline V CDR1 and CDR2: GTSNPN, SVGIG (reference sequence). CDR3 region: CAWSVSRTSASSTDTQYF. Written as DNA, the CDR3 is TGTGCCTGGAGTGTATCAAGGACTAGCGCTAGTAGCACAGATACGCAGTATTTT.

This chain uses TRBV5-6 with TRBJ2-2, with D perhaps TRBD2 (7 bases). CDR3 size: 15 residues. CDR1 and CDR2 (germline): SGHDT, YYEEEE. V lost 4 bases, J lost 8 bases, and 18 bases lay in between. This CDR3 reads CASSLSAGAWGELFF. The DNA for the CDR3 is TGTGCCAGCAGCCTCTCGGCGGGGGCGTGGGGGGAGCTGTTTTTT.

This chain uses TRBV4-3 with TRBJ2-5; D not certain. The V gene's germline CDR1 is LGHNA and CDR2 YSLEER. The CDR3 totals 14 residues. Trimming took 0 bases from V and 5 from J, leaving 10 bases between them. This chain's CDR3 is CASSQDRVRETQYF. CDR3 DNA sequence: TGCGCCAGCAGCCAAGATCGTGTGCGGGAGACCCAGTACTTC.

The chain links TRBV9 to TRBJ1-2, with a tentative D call TRBD1 (5 bases). The V end lost 0 bases, the J end lost 6 bases, and 12 bases lay between the germline ends. Looked up from germline, CDR1 is SGDLS and CDR2 is YYNGEE. The CDR3 consists of 14 residues. The CDR3 is CASSVEGSADGYTF. CDR3 bases: TGTGCCAGCAGCGTAGAGGGGTCAGCTGATGGCTACACCTTC.

The chain combines TRBV11-2 with TRBJ1-1, with a possible D match to TRBD1 (5 bases). The CDR3 contains 15 residues. CDR1 is SGHAT, CDR2 FQNNGV, per germline. V shed 1 base and J shed 0 bases, with 9 bases lying between them. The CDR3 protein is CASSLVGTLNTEAFF. CDR3 bases: TGTGCCAGCAGCTTAGTCGGGACTCTGAACACTGAAGCTTTCTTT.

The CDR3 DNA follows: TGTGCCTGGAGTGCCGAAACCTCAGGCTACATGAACACTGAAGCTTTCTTT. Translated, it gives CAWSAETSGYMNTEAFF. The chain links TRBV30 to TRBJ1-1; D gene ambiguous. V was shortened by 1 base and J by 0 bases, with 18 bases between the two germline ends. Germline V gene data show CDR1 as GTSNPN and CDR2 as SVGIG (reference sequence). The CDR3 is 17 residues long.

The CDR3 sequence is CASSPGQTNYGYTF. The CDR3 DNA reads as TGTGCCAGCAGTCCGGGACAGACTAACTATGGCTACACCTTC. V gene TRBV6-5 combines with J gene TRBJ1-2; 7 positions agree with TRBD1. The ends lost 5 bases at V and 0 bases at J; junction bases unmatched: 3. The CDR3 length is 14 residues. The germline gives CDR1 MNHEY, CDR2 SVGAGI.

This chain uses TRBV2 with TRBJ1-1; no clear D. The germline V gene encodes CDR1 SNHLY and CDR2 FYNNEI. V lost 4 bases to trimming and J lost 5 bases, with 14 bases between them. This CDR3 has 14 residues. The CDR3 loop is CASSAWPRRTEAFF. CDR3 coding DNA: TGTGCCAGCAGTGCGTGGCCCCGGAGGACTGAAGCTTTCTTT.

The chain uses TRBV7-6 and TRBJ2-2; D is unresolved. Germline V gene sequence: CDR1 SGHVS, CDR2 FNYEAQ. Trimming left V 0 bases short and J 4 bases short, with 9 bases between. The CDR3 sequence is 15 residues long. The CDR3 nucleotides are TGTGCCAGCAGCTTAGCGGCTGCTTTCACCGGGGAGCTGTTTTTT. Its translation: CASSLAAAFTGELFF.

V usage is TRBV27 and J usage is TRBJ1-1, with 9 bases matching TRBD1. This CDR3 is built from 14 residues. With 5 bases clipped from V and 5 bases from J, the junction kept 6 bases outside the gene matches. Germline V CDR1 and CDR2: MNHEY, SMNVEV (reference sequence). The CDR3 DNA reads TGTGCCAGCAGTCCAGGGACAGGGCTTACTGAAGCTTTCTTT. Residues: CASSPGTGLTEAFF.

The chain links TRBV7-3 to TRBJ2-7; tentatively, D is TRBD2 (6 bases). V lost 1 base to trimming and J lost 0 bases, with 7 bases between them. From germline, CDR1 is SGHTA and CDR2 FQGTGA. The CDR3 is made up of 14 amino acids. The CDR3 nucleotides read TGTGCCAGCAGCTTAAGGGGGGACTCCTACGAGCAGTACTTC. Protein sequence: CASSLRGDSYEQYF.

This chain links TRBV4-1 with TRBJ2-7; 7 bases fit TRBD1. Germline assignment: CDR1 MGHRA and CDR2 YSYEKL. The junction had 8 bases not matched to a gene; V was cut back by 3 bases and J by 0 bases. The CDR3 covers 16 residues. CDR3 loop: CASSQGTGAASYEQYF. CDR3 nucleotides: TGCGCCAGCAGCCAGGGAACAGGGGCGGCCTCCTACGAGCAGTACTTC.

This chain uses TRBV10-2 with TRBJ1-5; D is unresolved. CDR1 WSHSY and CDR2 SAAADI come from the germline V gene. The germline V and J ends were trimmed by 2 bases and 2 bases, with 13 bases remaining between them. The CDR3 runs 16 residues. The CDR3 sequence: CASSEGDRYGNQPQHF. CDR3 DNA: TGCGCCAGCAGTGAGGGAGACCGTTATGGCAATCAGCCCCAGCATTTT.